This TCR beta chain was sequenced for a study of blood T cell repertoires in COVID-19. At the level of the study: Collection of acute and convalescent COVID-19 samples took place in the United States, Italy and Spain. In each case, the material was cDNA or gDNA derived from T cells, B-cell-depleted T cells, or PBMCs.

Germline V gene lookup returns CDR1 SNHLY and CDR2 FYNNEI. There are 15 residues in the CDR3. The junction had 9 bases not matched to a gene; V was cut back by 6 bases and J by 9 bases. This clone was seen a handful of times. As handled by the study authors: Cell counts per sample came from amplifying reference gene primers. Method: immunoSEQ multiplex PCR; TCRdb's copy keeps in-frame clones and lacks some. V, J and clone size reflect that table, while D and trimming were determined from the DNA. This table has fewer than 130,000 clones, about 75% appearing once. The sample consisted of peripheral blood. This TCR derives from a man older than 75 with acute or convalescent COVID-19. The rearrangement links TRBV2 to TRBJ2-1, with 12 bases fitting TRBD2. This CDR3 is CASREGASGRGEQFF. The CDR3 region has the DNA TGTGCCAGCAGGGAGGGAGCTAGCGGGAGGGGTGAGCAGTTCTTC.